The 32 T cell receptor beta chains below all came from one sample that was sequenced in a study of cytomegalovirus exposure and HLA in healthy donors. PCR used 60 Vbeta primers and 13 Jbeta primers. The repertoire was sequenced with immunoSEQ multiplex PCR; TCRdb's copy has only in-frame clones and lacks some. The table records over 60,000 clones, approximately 70% of them present only once. Source material: PBMCs. These receptors all stem from a male donor in good health and CMV-seropositive.

The V and J genes are TRBV6-1 and TRBJ2-4; 7 nucleotides match TRBD2. V lost 7 bases to trimming and J lost 8 bases; unmatched junction nucleotides: 8. This CDR3 comprises 13 residues. In germline, CDR1 is MNHNS, CDR2 SASEGT. The CDR3 region is CASKGRGEDIQYF. The CDR3 coding sequence is TGTGCCAGCAAGGGGAGGGGCGAGGACATTCAGTACTTC.

This clone was seen only a few times. V usage is TRBV5-1 and J usage is TRBJ1-3; D might be TRBD1 (5 bases). The CDR3 extends over 15 amino acids. Germline V gene sequence: CDR1 SGHRS, CDR2 YFSETQ. V lost 0 bases, J lost 4 bases, and 11 bases lay in between. The CDR3 DNA reads as TGCGCCAGCAGCTTGGAAGCAGGGTCCGGAAACACCATATATTTT. This encodes CASSLEAGSGNTIYF.

The chain recombines TRBV10-1 with TRBJ2-3, with D perhaps matching TRBD2 (5 bases). V lost 10 bases to trimming and J lost 3 bases, with 14 bases between them. This CDR3 contains 13 residues. Germline V gene lookup returns CDR1 WNHNN and CDR2 SYGVQD (reference sequence). CDR3 bases: TGCGCCACTCAAACCCGGGAAACAGATACGCAGTATTTT. As protein: CATQTRETDTQYF.

The genes are TRBV5-4 and TRBJ2-1; maybe TRBD1 (6 bases). Germline V gene data show CDR1 as SGHNT and CDR2 as YYREEE (reference sequence). This CDR3 is 15 amino acids long. The germline V and J ends were trimmed by 4 bases and 5 bases, with 16 bases remaining between them. The DNA of the CDR3 is TGTGCCAGCAGCGTCTACCGGGACACCGACAATGAGCAGTTCTTC. This codes for CASSVYRDTDNEQFF.

The chain links TRBV5-1 to TRBJ2-3, with 9 bases that match TRBD2. Trimming took 5 bases from V and 1 from J; bases not matched to a gene: 5. The CDR3 is 15 residues long. Germline CDR1 and CDR2: SGHRS and YFSETQ. CDR3 DNA: TGCGCCAGCAGGATGGCGGGAGGGGGCACAGATACGCAGTATTTT. Its protein is CASRMAGGGTDTQYF.

The J gene is TRBJ2-5, the V gene TRBV11-2; no reliable D call. This CDR3 region has 13 residues. Germline loops: CDR1 SGHAT, CDR2 FQNNGV. The V and J ends lost 0 bases and 2 bases respectively, with 4 bases between them. This chain's CDR3 is CASSLDRQETQYF. CDR3 coding DNA: TGTGCCAGCAGCTTAGACAGGCAAGAGACCCAGTACTTC.

The chain's CDR3 is CASSRRGTYNEQFF. In DNA form, the CDR3 reads TGTGCCAGCAGTAGACGGGGGACCTACAATGAGCAGTTCTTC. V and J are TRBV2 and TRBJ2-1; perhaps TRBD2 as D (6 bases). Germline V gives CDR1 SNHLY, CDR2 FYNNEI. The CDR3 is made up of 14 amino acids. V lost 5 bases and J 2 bases, leaving 10 bases between the germline ends.

This chain connects TRBV4-1 to TRBJ2-2; TRBD2 aligns across 10 bases. The CDR3 sequence is 17 residues long. In germline, CDR1 is MGHRA, CDR2 YSYEKL. After removal of 5 bases from V and 5 bases from J, the junction contained 11 bases not matched to a gene. The DNA for the CDR3 is TGCGCCAGCAGCGAGGATCTAGCGGGAGCGGTGACCGGGGAGCTGTTTTTT. It specifies CASSEDLAGAVTGELFF.

This clone turned up a few times. This sequence joins TRBV6-6 and TRBJ1-6, with D unresolved. Trimming pared 2 bases from V and 7 bases from J, leaving 6 bases between. The CDR3 sequence is 13 residues long. Germline CDR1 and CDR2: MNHNY and SVGAGI (reference sequence). CDR3: CASSYKRNSPLHF. The CDR3 nucleotides read TGTGCCAGCAGTTACAAGAGGAATTCACCCCTCCACTTT.

In the case of this clone: Sequence at one end of the junction differs from germline and may be a read error. The chain recombines TRBV7-9 with TRBJ2-2; TRBD1 matches 8 bases. CDR1 and CDR2 (germline): SEHNR, FQNEAQ (reference sequence). CDR3 length equals 16 residues. CDR3 DNA: TGTTCCAGCAGCTTACCCAGGGGGCAGAACACCGGGGAGCTGTTTTTT. Translated, it gives CSSSLPRGQNTGELFF.

The rearrangement links TRBV6-4 to TRBJ2-3; 11 positions agree with TRBD1. Germline CDR1 and CDR2: MRHNA and SNTAGT. Trimming took 6 bases from V and 10 from J; bases not matched to a gene: 6. The CDR3 contains 13 residues. CDR3 residues: CASSETDRGPQYF. CDR3 coding DNA: TGTGCCAGCAGCGAGACGGACAGGGGGCCGCAGTATTTT.

This rearrangement joins TRBV19 to TRBJ1-2; the match to TRBD1 covers 7 bases. CDR1 and CDR2 from the germline V gene are LNHDA and SQIVND (reference sequence). This CDR3 contains 13 residues. J was trimmed by 6 bases and V by 6 bases; bases with no gene match: 7. The CDR3 bases are TGTGCCAGTAGGGTATCCGGGACAGATGGCTACACCTTC. Translating it yields CASRVSGTDGYTF.

As for this clone: The germline gene is not matched at one end of the junction; a read error may be the cause. The V call is TRBV6-5, the J call TRBJ2-2; perhaps TRBD2 as D (5 bases). CDR1 is MNHEY, CDR2 SVGAGI, per germline. This CDR3 contains 14 residues. DNA of the CDR3: TGTGCCAGCAGTCAAGAGTACGAACACCGGGGAGCTGTTTTT. Residues: CASSQEYEHRGAVF.

A few counts support this clone. The DNA of the CDR3 is TGTGCCAGTACCGATAGCCACGGACAGGGTGAGGACGAGCAGTACTTC. Translating gives CASTDSHGQGEDEQYF. This sequence joins TRBV19 and TRBJ2-5; 8 bases line up with TRBD1. The J call is doubtful: the DNA matches TRBJ2-7 better. The CDR3 length is 16 residues. Looked up from germline, CDR1 is LNHDA and CDR2 is SQIVND (reference sequence).

V usage is TRBV28 and J usage is TRBJ2-4; 10 positions match TRBD1. Germline V CDR1 and CDR2: MDHEN, SYDVKM. The CDR3 sequence is 17 residues long. Trimming took 5 bases from V and 1 from J; bases not matched to a gene: 8. Here the CDR3 DNA reads TGTGCCAGCAGTCCACCGACAGGGGGCAACGCCAAAAACATTCAGTACTTC. Protein: CASSPPTGGNAKNIQYF.

The chain uses TRBV5-1 and TRBJ2-1, with TRBD2 as a possible D gene (6 bases). The CDR3 is made up of 12 amino acids. V was cut by 4 bases and J by 10 bases, with 12 bases left in between. Germline CDR1 and CDR2: SGHRS and YFSETQ. The CDR3 loop reads CASSPPSDEQFF. CDR3 bases: TGCGCCAGCAGCCCCCCTAGCGACGAGCAGTTCTTC.

The chain recombines TRBV7-9 with TRBJ1-1; a weak D match, TRBD1 (5 bases). This CDR3 has 16 amino acids. Per germline, CDR1 SEHNR and CDR2 FQNEAQ (reference sequence). Trimming shortened V by 3 bases and J by 7 bases, and 21 bases separated the two germline ends. This chain's CDR3 is CASSLAGVGGNVEAFF. CDR3 coding DNA: TGTGCCAGCAGCTTGGCGGGGGTGGGGGGAAACGTTGAAGCTTTCTTT.

The V and J genes are TRBV4-3 and TRBJ2-7; tentatively, D is TRBD2 (5 bases). The CDR3 has 18 residues. The ends were cut back, 1 base at V and 5 bases at J, with 24 bases in the middle. Germline V gene sequence: CDR1 LGHNA, CDR2 YSLEER. The CDR3 protein is CASSQGRRTDFQRDEQYF. As DNA, the CDR3 is TGCGCCAGCAGCCAAGGCCGGAGGACTGATTTTCAGAGGGACGAGCAGTACTTC.

This chain links TRBV6-5 with TRBJ2-7; 8 positions match TRBD1. V was clipped by 2 bases and J by 3 bases; unmatched bases: 6. The germline gives CDR1 MNHEY, CDR2 SVGAGI. This CDR3 comprises 15 residues. The CDR3 region is CASSYVDRGFYEQYF. In DNA form, the CDR3 reads TGTGCCAGCAGTTACGTAGACAGGGGTTTCTACGAGCAGTACTTC.

The rearrangement links TRBV13 to TRBJ2-3, with 11 bases that match TRBD2. J gave up 0 bases and V 3 bases, and 23 bases lay outside the gene matches. Germline V CDR1 and CDR2: PRHDT, FYEKMQ (reference sequence). The CDR3 runs 23 residues. CDR3 sequence (DNA): TGTGCCAGCAGCTTTACCTCTCTTCTGCCCGGGACTAGCGGTGGTCTTAGCACAGATACGCAGTATTTT. Protein product: CASSFTSLLPGTSGGLSTDTQYF.

V gene TRBV18 combines with J gene TRBJ2-5; 7 bases match TRBD1. CDR3 size: 14 residues. Unmatched junction bases numbered 4, after V lost 5 bases and J lost 1 base. Germline V gene data show CDR1 as KGHSH and CDR2 as LQKENI. CDR3 loop: CASSAGTAQETQYF. The DNA of the CDR3 is TGTGCCAGCTCAGCCGGGACAGCCCAAGAGACCCAGTACTTC.

The chain joins TRBV5-1 to TRBJ2-3; D uncertain. The CDR3 is 12 residues long. Germline assignment: CDR1 SGHRS and CDR2 YFSETQ. V was pared by 7 bases and J by 4 bases, with 10 bases between. DNA of the CDR3: TGCGCCAGCGCGGAAGAGGCAGATACGCAGTATTTT. Translated: CASAEEADTQYF.

The rearrangement uses TRBV6-1 and TRBJ2-1; the match to TRBD1 covers 8 bases. Germline V gives CDR1 MNHNS, CDR2 SASEGT. The CDR3 contains 16 residues. V lost 1 base and J lost 9; bases outside the gene matches: 11. In DNA form, the CDR3 reads TGTGCCAGCAGTGAAGTAAGCCAGGGGGCTTTGAGTGAGCAGTTCTTC. Translated: CASSEVSQGALSEQFF.

V usage is TRBV7-6 and J usage is TRBJ2-7; 12 bases map to TRBD2. The CDR3 is 16 amino acids. With V trimmed by 5 bases and J by 3 bases, 8 bases remained unmatched. The germline V gene has CDR1 SGHVS and CDR2 FNYEAQ. CDR3 nucleotide sequence: TGTGCCAGCAGCGTTGGACTAGCGGGGAGCTTCTACGAGCAGTACTTC. Amino acid sequence: CASSVGLAGSFYEQYF.

The V call is TRBV5-1, the J call TRBJ2-2; 8 nucleotides align to TRBD2. V shed 7 bases, J shed 2 bases, and the junction held 7 bases outside the gene matches. The length of the CDR3 is 15 residues. Germline loops: CDR1 SGHRS, CDR2 YFSETQ. The CDR3 region is CASAGGRGNTGELFF. The CDR3 region has the DNA TGCGCCAGCGCGGGAGGCCGAGGAAACACCGGGGAGCTGTTTTTT.

This clone was detected only once. The V gene is TRBV6-5, the J gene TRBJ1-5; TRBD1 aligns across 8 bases. The CDR3 spans 15 residues. The germline V gene has CDR1 MNHEY and CDR2 SVGAGI. J lost 0 bases, V lost 6 bases, and 4 bases had no gene match. The CDR3, as DNA: TGTGCCAGCAGAAACGACAGGGGTAGCAATCAGCCCCAGCATTTT. Protein sequence: CASRNDRGSNQPQHF.

The J gene is TRBJ1-4, the V gene TRBV5-6; D uncertain. Per germline, CDR1 SGHDT and CDR2 YYEEEE. V lost 0 bases, J lost 5 bases, and 14 bases lay in between. The CDR3 sequence is 16 residues long. CDR3 residues: CASSLGLTKMNEKLFF. CDR3 coding DNA: TGTGCCAGCAGCTTGGGTCTCACAAAAATGAATGAAAAACTGTTTTTT.

This chain uses TRBV5-1 with TRBJ1-5; 8 positions match TRBD1. The CDR3 contains 15 residues. Germline V gene lookup returns CDR1 SGHRS and CDR2 YFSETQ. V lost 4 bases, J lost 6 bases, and 9 bases stayed unmatched. In DNA, the CDR3 is TGCGCCAGCAGCCCAGGACAGGGATTAGGTCAGCCCCAGCATTTT. Translating it yields CASSPGQGLGQPQHF. The full variable domain, with the rest looked up from reference TRBV5-1 and TRBJ1-5, is KAGVTQTPRYLIKTRGQQVTLSCSPISGHRSVSWYQQTPGQGLQFLFEYFSETQRNKGNFPGRFSGRQFSNSRSEMNVSTLELGDSALYLCASSPGQGLGQPQHFGDGTRLSIL.

There are a few counts of this clone. This chain joins TRBV6-5 and TRBJ1-2; maybe TRBD1 (6 bases). Germline V gene data show CDR1 as MNHEY and CDR2 as SVGAGI. V dropped 10 bases and J dropped 2 bases, with 20 bases sitting between them. The CDR3 covers 15 residues. CDR3: CATRRARGSNYGYTF. In DNA, the CDR3 is TGTGCCACCAGGCGGGCCAGGGGCTCCAACTATGGCTACACCTTC.

This clone appeared a few times. The chain employs TRBV27 and TRBJ1-6; TRBD1 matches 7 bases. The germline gives CDR1 MNHEY, CDR2 SMNVEV (reference sequence). This CDR3 has 17 amino acids. V gave up 5 bases and J gave up 0 bases; unmatched junction bases: 7. The CDR3 DNA reads as TGTGCCAGCAGTGCTAGGGGGCCGAGCTCCTATAATTCACCCCTCCACTTT. Translated, it gives CASSARGPSSYNSPLHF.

The chain recombines TRBV5-1 with TRBJ2-3; TRBD2 matches at 9 bases. V shed 7 bases and J 5 bases; nucleotides not matched to a gene: 8. CDR3 size: 14 residues. Germline values: CDR1 SGHRS, CDR2 YFSETQ. The CDR3 DNA reads as TGCGCCAGCGTTGCGGGAGGGCCAGTAGATACGCAGTATTTT. This translates into CASVAGGPVDTQYF.

The chain links TRBV20-1 to TRBJ1-1; D remains unclear. V was clipped by 1 base and J by 6 bases, with 6 bases between them. CDR1 DFQATT and CDR2 SNEGSKA come from the germline V gene (reference sequence). The CDR3 is 11 amino acids. The DNA for the CDR3 is TGCAGTGCTAGAGCCGGGGCTGAAGCTTTCTTT. Its translation is CSARAGAEAFF.